Following are 17 T cell receptor beta chains from one sample sequenced in a study of shared clonotypes between healthy human individuals. The data were produced by immunoSEQ multiplex PCR, yet TCRdb's version contains in-frame clones alone and is incomplete. The sample holds about 770,000 clones, 55% to 75% seen once. Sequenced input: memory CD4+ T cells sorted from blood. This sample's subset: CD45RA-negative fraction. The receptors come from a woman between 25 and 40 years old in good health.

The rearrangement joins TRBV2 to TRBJ2-1, with 9 bases aligning to TRBD2. The CDR3 runs to 14 residues. V shed 7 bases and J 3 bases; nucleotides not matched to a gene: 4. Germline CDR1 reads SNHLY; CDR2 reads FYNNEI. Here the CDR3 DNA reads TGTGCCAGCAATAGCGGGAGTTTCTACAATGAGCAGTTCTTC. It translates to CASNSGSFYNEQFF.

The chain recombines TRBV5-1 with TRBJ2-3, with D perhaps assigned TRBD1 or TRBD2 (6 bases each). CDR1 is SGHRS, CDR2 YFSETQ, per germline. V was trimmed by 4 bases and J by 4 bases, leaving 13 bases between them. This CDR3 comprises 14 residues. The CDR3 DNA is TGCGCCAGCAGCGTATACAGGGAGGCAGATACGCAGTATTTT. This encodes CASSVYREADTQYF.

V and J are TRBV19 and TRBJ2-2; maybe TRBD1 (5 bases). V was clipped by 4 bases and J by 6 bases, with 9 bases between them. Germline CDR1 LNHDA, CDR2 SQIVND (reference sequence). The CDR3 extends over 13 amino acids. The CDR3 is CASSTPGSGELFF. The DNA of the CDR3 is TGTGCCAGTAGTACCCCAGGGTCCGGGGAGCTGTTTTTT.

The J gene is TRBJ1-3, the V gene TRBV5-5; D is ambiguous. CDR1 and CDR2 (germline): SGHKS, YYEKEE (reference sequence). The CDR3 spans 16 residues. Trimming cost V 2 bases and J 0 bases, with 12 bases left between them. The DNA for the CDR3 is TGTGCCAGCAGCTTCGAAGGGCAGGACTCTGGAAACACCATATATTTT. As protein: CASSFEGQDSGNTIYF. The full variable domain, rest sourced from reference TRBV5-5 and TRBJ1-3, is DAGVTQSPTHLIKTRGQQVTLRCSPISGHKSVSWYQQVLGQGPQFIFQYYEKEERGRGNFPDRFSARQFPNYSSELNVNALLLGDSALYLCASSFEGQDSGNTIYFGEGSWLTVV.

This chain connects TRBV27 to TRBJ2-7, with D possibly TRBD2 on 6 matching bases. The V and J ends lost 0 bases and 2 bases respectively, with 11 bases between them. The CDR3 is 15 residues long. Germline CDR1 is MNHEY and CDR2 is SMNVEV (reference sequence). The CDR3 spells CASSLSGGLAYEQYF. CDR3 nucleotide sequence: TGTGCCAGCAGTTTATCTGGGGGGTTGGCCTACGAGCAGTACTTC.

This clone has a single count. The chain joins TRBV6-4 to TRBJ2-3; a weak D match, TRBD2 (5 bases). Trimming took 5 bases from V and 5 from J, leaving 20 bases between them. CDR1 is MRHNA, CDR2 SNTAGT, per germline. The CDR3 runs 16 residues. In DNA form, the CDR3 reads TGTGCCAGCAGTTACCCCAAAGGGCTAGCAGAAGATACGCAGTATTTT. Its translation is CASSYPKGLAEDTQYF.

This clone has only a few counts. The chain employs TRBV5-5 and TRBJ1-3; D ambiguous. With 2 bases removed from V and 3 bases from J, the gap between germline ends came to 15 bases. This CDR3 comprises 16 residues. Per the germline V gene, CDR1 is SGHKS and CDR2 is YYEKEE (reference sequence). In DNA, the CDR3 is TGTGCCAGCAGCTTTAGGGTTTTTGGTGGTGGAAACACCATATATTTT. Translation: CASSFRVFGGGNTIYF.

The CDR3: CASSRVEKLFF. CDR3 nucleotides: TGTGCCAGCAGCCGCGTTGAAAAACTGTTTTTT. The chain couples TRBV2 to TRBJ1-4; no clear D. CDR1 and CDR2 from the germline V gene are SNHLY and FYNNEI. This CDR3 spans 11 amino acids. Trimming removed 6 bases from V and 7 bases from J, with 6 bases in between.

The chain carries TRBV29-1 and TRBJ1-1; D might be TRBD1 (5 bases). Germline V gene lookup returns CDR1 SQVTM and CDR2 ANQGSEA. This CDR3 spans 14 amino acids. V dropped 5 bases and J dropped 5 bases, with 18 bases sitting between them. The CDR3 coding sequence is TGCAGCGTTACTCTCGCGGGAGGGACGACTGAAGCTTTCTTT. This translates into CSVTLAGGTTEAFF.

This clone has a single count. The J gene is TRBJ1-5, the V gene TRBV28; 7 bases line up with TRBD1. The CDR3 has 15 residues. Germline loops: CDR1 MDHEN, CDR2 SYDVKM. V was pared by 5 bases and J by 2 bases, with 6 bases of the junction left unmatched. As DNA, the CDR3 is TGTGCCAGCAGTCCCCACAGGGGTGGCAATCAGCCCCAGCATTTT. This translates into CASSPHRGGNQPQHF.

This clone has more than one count but fewer than ten. The V and J genes are TRBV6-1 and TRBJ2-7, with 12 bases fitting TRBD2. This CDR3 region has 14 residues. CDR1 and CDR2 (germline): MNHNS, SASEGT. The V and J ends lost 4 bases and 3 bases, in that order; junction bases with no gene match: 1. The CDR3 sequence is CASSGLAGVYEQYF. CDR3 DNA sequence: TGTGCCAGCAGTGGACTAGCGGGAGTCTACGAGCAGTACTTC.

The V and J genes are TRBV5-1 and TRBJ2-7; D uncertain. The CDR3 loop spans 12 amino acids. Trimming removed 4 bases from V and 6 bases from J, with 11 bases in between. Germline loops: CDR1 SGHRS, CDR2 YFSETQ. The CDR3 DNA is TGCGCCAGCAGCGAGCCTATGGCCGAGCAGTACTTC. Its protein product is CASSEPMAEQYF.

This clone was counted between two and nine times. The V gene is TRBV30, the J gene TRBJ1-2; tentative D call: TRBD1 (6 bases). CDR3 length equals 13 residues. The germline V gene encodes CDR1 GTSNPN and CDR2 SVGIG (reference sequence). V was cut by 2 bases and J by 5 bases, with 12 bases left in between. CDR3 in amino acids: CAWSPRTAYGYTF. CDR3 sequence (DNA): TGTGCCTGGAGTCCGAGGACAGCTTATGGCTACACCTTC. Full variable domain (rest looked up from reference TRBV30 and TRBJ1-2): SQTIHQWPATLVQPVGSPLSLECTVEGTSNPNLYWYRQAAGRGLQLLFYSVGIGQISSEVPQNLSASRPQDRQFILSSKKLLLSDSGFYLCAWSPRTAYGYTFGSGTRLTVV.

The gene calls are TRBV7-2 and TRBJ2-1, with TRBD1 matching over 9 bases. Unmatched junction bases numbered 6, after V lost 8 bases and J lost 4 bases. Germline V gives CDR1 SGHTA, CDR2 FQGNSA. The CDR3 extends over 14 amino acids. CDR3 DNA sequence: TGTGCCAGCGACATGGGACAGGGTTACAATGAGCAGTTCTTC. Its protein product is CASDMGQGYNEQFF.

The chain recombines TRBV4-3 with TRBJ1-2, with D unclear. Germline V CDR1 and CDR2: LGHNA, YSLEER. The CDR3 sequence is 11 residues long. V was cut by 0 bases and J by 14 bases, with 10 bases left in between. CDR3 DNA: TGCGCCAGCAGCCAAGATAAGGGAAGGACCTTC. Amino acids: CASSQDKGRTF.

This clone has ten or more counts. V is TRBV23-1 and J is TRBJ1-3; no definite D call. TRBV23-1 is classed as an ORF, of uncertain function. Trimming pared 3 bases from V and 0 bases from J, leaving 6 bases between. The CDR3 is 14 amino acids. As DNA, the CDR3 is TGCGCCAGCAGTCACACGGACTCTGGAAACACCATATATTTT. It specifies CASSHTDSGNTIYF.

The chain recombines TRBV5-4 with TRBJ1-2, with 7 bases that match TRBD1. This CDR3 is built from 13 residues. The ends lost 9 bases at V and 5 bases at J; junction bases unmatched: 10. The germline CDR1 and CDR2 sequences are SGHNT and YYREEE (reference sequence). CDR3 nucleotides: TGTGCCACCGTCAAGGACAGGCAGTATGGCTACACCTTC. As protein: CATVKDRQYGYTF.